The 10 T cell receptor beta chains below come from one sample, sequenced in a study of blood T cell repertoires in COVID-19. TCRdb's copy holds only in-frame clones and misses some; the assay was immunoSEQ multiplex PCR. The sample lists some 250,000 clones; around nine tenths were seen once. Specimen: PBMCs or T cells enriched from blood (not recorded which). All receptors derive from a man aged 35 to 55 who had recovered from COVID-19.

The rearrangement links TRBV7-2 to TRBJ1-5; D is unclear. The CDR3 has 14 amino acids. Trimming shortened V by 7 bases and J by 1 base, and 11 bases separated the two germline ends. Germline V gene sequence: CDR1 SGHTA, CDR2 FQGNSA. CDR3 sequence reads: CASTNGPSNQPQHF. The CDR3 bases are TGTGCCAGCACCAACGGTCCCAGCAATCAGCCCCAGCATTTT.

The chain joins TRBV10-2 to TRBJ2-5; tentative D call: TRBD2 (6 bases). The CDR3 extends over 14 amino acids. Germline V gives CDR1 WSHSY, CDR2 SAAADI. The V end lost 6 bases, the J end lost 1 base, and 12 bases lay between the germline ends. For the CDR3, the DNA is TGCGCCAGCAGCAAACCGGGACTCCAAGAGACCCAGTACTTC. This encodes CASSKPGLQETQYF.

The chain's CDR3 is CASSYSAGVETQYF. CDR3 in DNA: TGTGCCAGCAGTTACTCGGCAGGGGTGGAGACCCAGTACTTC. This chain links TRBV6-5 with TRBJ2-5; the D gene is possibly TRBD1 (6 bases). The V gene's germline CDR1 is MNHEY and CDR2 SVGAGI. Trimming took 0 bases from V and 5 from J, leaving 10 bases between them. The CDR3 length is 14 residues.

The chain's CDR3 is CASRFTSGSYNEQFF. The DNA for the CDR3 is TGTGCCAGCAGATTTACTAGCGGGAGTTACAATGAGCAGTTCTTC. The chain couples TRBV27 to TRBJ2-1; 11 bases line up with TRBD2. The junction had 5 bases not matched to a gene; V was cut back by 6 bases and J by 4 bases. Germline V gives CDR1 MNHEY, CDR2 SMNVEV (reference sequence). CDR3 length: 15 amino acids.

V and J are TRBV28 and TRBJ1-5; D call uncertain. V was clipped by 5 bases and J by 7 bases, with 15 bases between them. This CDR3 comprises 14 residues. In germline, CDR1 is MDHEN, CDR2 SYDVKM. The CDR3 spells CASSRGLFGQPQHF. Here the CDR3 DNA reads TGTGCCAGCAGTCGAGGGTTGTTTGGGCAGCCCCAGCATTTT.

The chain uses TRBV4-1 and TRBJ2-1, with TRBD2 matching 7 bases. CDR3 length: 13 residues. The trim removed 4 bases at V and 6 bases at J, leaving 3 bases unmatched. The germline gives CDR1 MGHRA, CDR2 YSYEKL. CDR3 sequence: CASSPTSPNEQFF. The CDR3 coding sequence is TGCGCCAGCAGCCCGACTAGCCCCAATGAGCAGTTCTTC.

The CDR3 nucleotides are TGTGCCAGCAGTGAACTAGCCTACGAGCAGTACTTC. Translating it yields CASSELAYEQYF. The chain employs TRBV2 and TRBJ2-7; no reliable D call. V was clipped by 2 bases and J by 2 bases, with 4 bases between them. Germline V gene lookup returns CDR1 SNHLY and CDR2 FYNNEI. CDR3 length: 12 residues.

The rearrangement links TRBV5-8 to TRBJ1-3, with D uncertain. Germline V gives CDR1 SGHTS, CDR2 YDEGEE. There are 16 residues in the CDR3. V lost 0 bases to trimming and J lost 0 bases, with 10 bases between them. The CDR3 sequence: CASSLGQAFSGNTIYF. The CDR3 DNA reads TGTGCCAGCAGCTTGGGTCAGGCCTTCTCTGGAAACACCATATATTTT. The full variable domain, completed using reference TRBV5-8 and TRBJ1-3, is EAGVTQSPTHLIKTRGQQATLRCSPISGHTSVYWYQQALGLGLQFLLWYDEGEERNRGNFPPRFSGRQFPNYSSELNVNALELEDSALYLCASSLGQAFSGNTIYFGEGSWLTVV.

This chain links TRBV28 with TRBJ1-2; tentatively, D is TRBD1 (5 bases). This CDR3 is built from 13 residues. Trimming took 7 bases from V and 1 from J, leaving 10 bases between them. Germline CDR1 reads MDHEN; CDR2 reads SYDVKM. The CDR3 DNA follows: TGTGCCAGCATCGAGCAGGGTAACTATGGCTACACCTTC. Amino acids: CASIEQGNYGYTF.

The chain combines TRBV5-1 with TRBJ2-1; D perhaps matches TRBD1 (5 bases). CDR1 is SGHRS, CDR2 YFSETQ, per germline. The germline V and J ends were trimmed by 2 bases and 3 bases, with 15 bases remaining between them. The CDR3 has 16 amino acids. Here the CDR3 reads CASSLQATPIYNEQFF. The DNA for the CDR3 is TGCGCCAGCAGCTTACAGGCAACCCCTATCTACAATGAGCAGTTCTTC.